The 23 T cell receptor beta chains listed next were all sequenced from one sample in a study of T cell changes during pregnancy in multiple sclerosis. Measured with immunoSEQ multiplex PCR; TCRdb has only the in-frame clones, and not every one. The table records 20,000 or so clones, about nine tenths of them present only once. This specimen consisted of CD8+ T cells from peripheral blood mononuclear cells, obtained in the third trimester of pregnancy. These receptor sequences come from a female donor in good health, enrolled as a control in a pregnancy study.

The count of this clone is one. V and J are TRBV14 and TRBJ1-2; no firm D call. The CDR3 is 14 residues long. Germline V gene lookup returns CDR1 SGHDN and CDR2 FVKESK. The V gene lost 5 bases and the J gene lost 3 bases, with 13 bases spanning the gap. The DNA for the CDR3 is TGTGCCAGCAGCGAGGGCTCTCGTGACTATGGCTACACCTTC. Protein: CASSEGSRDYGYTF.

This clone was seen just once. The chain employs TRBV27 and TRBJ1-1, with D hard to call. Germline lookup yields CDR1 MNHEY and CDR2 SMNVEV (reference sequence). CDR3 size: 13 residues. Deletions cut 5 bases from V and 3 bases from J, with 10 bases between. The CDR3 nucleotides are TGTGCCAGCAGTCTCATGGCGGACACTGAAGCTTTCTTT. Residues: CASSLMADTEAFF.

The chain employs TRBV27 and TRBJ1-1, with D perhaps matching TRBD1 (5 bases). CDR3 size: 13 residues. Germline-derived CDR1 and CDR2 are MNHEY and SMNVEV (reference sequence). Trimming took 3 bases from V and 1 from J, leaving 6 bases between them. Written as DNA, the CDR3 is TGTGCCAGCAGTTTCGGGGGGAACACTGAAGCTTTCTTT. Its translation is CASSFGGNTEAFF.

The V and J genes are TRBV28 and TRBJ1-2, with D possibly being TRBD1 (6 bases). V lost 9 bases, J lost 5 bases, and 13 bases lay in between. From germline, CDR1 is MDHEN and CDR2 SYDVKM. The CDR3 runs to 12 residues. CDR3 DNA sequence: TGTGCCAGTATTACAGGGAATTATGGCTACACCTTC. Amino acids: CASITGNYGYTF.

The chain combines TRBV7-9 with TRBJ1-6; tentative D call: TRBD1 (6 bases). CDR3 size: 14 residues. In germline, CDR1 is SEHNR, CDR2 FQNEAQ (reference sequence). The V and J ends lost 3 bases and 5 bases respectively, with 8 bases between them. The CDR3 DNA reads as TGTGCCAGCAGCTTGGGACAAGATAATTCACCCCTCCACTTT. Its translation: CASSLGQDNSPLHF.

CDR3 amino acids: CASSLAGGTGELFF. CDR3 in DNA: TGTGCCAGCAGTCTAGCGGGGGGCACCGGGGAGCTGTTTTTT. The chain joins TRBV6-4 to TRBJ2-2, with 11 bases fitting TRBD2. CDR3 size: 14 residues. Germline V gene sequence: CDR1 MRHNA, CDR2 SNTAGT. V lost 5 bases and J lost 4; bases outside the gene matches: 0.

The chain links TRBV9 to TRBJ1-2; perhaps TRBD1 as D (5 bases). Germline loops: CDR1 SGDLS, CDR2 YYNGEE. This CDR3 has 15 amino acids. V was clipped by 4 bases and J by 2 bases, with 15 bases between them. CDR3 bases: TGTGCCAGCAGCTTCTCGTCTGACAGAAACTATGGCTACACCTTC. Amino acids: CASSFSSDRNYGYTF. The full variable domain, completed using reference TRBV9 and TRBJ1-2, is DSGVTQTPKHLITATGQRVTLRCSPRSGDLSVYWYQQSLDQGLQFLIQYYNGEERAKGNILERFSAQQFPDLHSELNLSSLELGDSALYFCASSFSSDRNYGYTFGSGTRLTVV.

CDR3 sequence (DNA): TGCGCCAGCAGCTTGGGCCAGGGGCCCATCTTGAATTCACCCCTCCACTTT. This translates into CASSLGQGPILNSPLHF. The chain couples TRBV5-1 to TRBJ1-6; TRBD1 might be the D (6 bases). The germline V gene encodes CDR1 SGHRS and CDR2 YFSETQ. CDR3 length equals 17 residues. V lost 0 bases and J lost 7, with 17 bases in between.

This chain joins TRBV14 and TRBJ1-1; 12 nucleotides line up with TRBD1. The CDR3 spans 16 residues. V gave up 4 bases and J gave up 8 bases; unmatched junction bases: 11. CDR1 and CDR2 from the germline V gene are SGHDN and FVKESK. The CDR3 DNA follows: TGTGCCAGCAGCCTGCTACCGGGGACAGGGGGCGGAGAAGCTTTCTTT. Translating gives CASSLLPGTGGGEAFF.

This rearrangement joins TRBV7-9 to TRBJ2-5, with 7 nucleotides matching TRBD2. The CDR3 sequence is 15 residues long. Germline values: CDR1 SEHNR, CDR2 FQNEAQ (reference sequence). V shed 7 bases, J shed 4 bases, and the junction held 12 bases outside the gene matches. The CDR3 sequence is CASTPSGGKGETQYF. In DNA form, the CDR3 reads TGTGCCAGCACCCCTTCCGGGGGGAAGGGAGAGACCCAGTACTTC.

V usage is TRBV6-5 and J usage is TRBJ2-1; TRBD2 agrees at 9 bases. Per the germline V gene, CDR1 is MNHEY and CDR2 is SVGAGI. Trimming cost V 6 bases and J 5 bases; bases outside gene matches: 5. The CDR3 is 14 amino acids. This chain's CDR3 is CASRQRGAHNEQFF. CDR3 nucleotide sequence: TGTGCCAGCAGGCAGCGGGGGGCCCACAATGAGCAGTTCTTC.

The V call is TRBV19, the J call TRBJ1-6, with D possibly TRBD1 on 6 matching bases. V lost 3 bases and J 3 bases, leaving 9 bases between the germline ends. CDR3 size: 15 residues. Germline CDR1 reads LNHDA; CDR2 reads SQIVND (reference sequence). The CDR3 DNA follows: TGTGCCAGTAGTATTTGGACAGTCTATAATTCACCCCTCCACTTT. It codes for CASSIWTVYNSPLHF.

The chain joins TRBV15 to TRBJ2-5; D perhaps matches TRBD2 (6 bases). The germline V and J ends were trimmed by 4 bases and 2 bases, with 14 bases remaining between them. Germline CDR1 LNHNV, CDR2 YYDKDF (reference sequence). The CDR3 loop spans 15 amino acids. The chain's CDR3 is CATSISSRGQETQYF. Written as DNA, the CDR3 is TGTGCCACCAGCATTTCCTCGCGGGGTCAAGAGACCCAGTACTTC. The whole variable domain, remainder taken from reference TRBV15 and TRBJ2-5, is DAMVIQNPRYQVTQFGKPVTLSCSQTLNHNVMYWYQQKSSQAPKLLFHYYDKDFNNEADTPDNFQSRRPNTSFCFLDIRSPGLGDTAMYLCATSISSRGQETQYFGPGTRLLVL.

The chain employs TRBV5-1 and TRBJ2-7; D is ambiguous. V lost 0 bases and J 0 bases, leaving 7 bases between the germline ends. Germline values: CDR1 SGHRS, CDR2 YFSETQ. This CDR3 region has 14 residues. CDR3 in amino acids: CASSLAWSSYEQYF. Here the CDR3 DNA reads TGCGCCAGCAGCTTGGCGTGGAGCTCCTACGAGCAGTACTTC.

This chain uses TRBV29-1 with TRBJ2-7; 7 bases map to TRBD1. Trimming cost V 4 bases and J 5 bases; bases outside gene matches: 8. The CDR3 length is 13 residues. Germline lookup yields CDR1 SQVTM and CDR2 ANQGSEA. CDR3 sequence: CSVAVTGSDEQYF. CDR3 nucleotide sequence: TGCAGCGTTGCGGTGACAGGGTCCGACGAGCAGTACTTC.

The gene calls are TRBV5-5 and TRBJ2-7; D may be TRBD1 (5 bases). The germline CDR1 and CDR2 sequences are SGHKS and YYEKEE (reference sequence). This CDR3 is 12 amino acids long. Trimming removed 4 bases at V and 3 bases at J, with 8 bases between. This CDR3 is CASSLTGYEQYF. In DNA form, the CDR3 reads TGTGCCAGCAGCCTCACAGGCTACGAGCAGTACTTC.

The chain uses TRBV7-9 and TRBJ2-1; possibly TRBD2 for D (5 bases). The CDR3 contains 15 residues. Germline V gives CDR1 SEHNR, CDR2 FQNEAQ (reference sequence). V dropped 7 bases and J dropped 2 bases, with 15 bases sitting between them. CDR3 in amino acids: CASTPRSAPYNEQFF. The CDR3 DNA reads TGTGCCAGCACCCCACGTAGCGCTCCCTACAATGAGCAGTTCTTC.

The chain employs TRBV6-4 and TRBJ2-3; 9 bases match TRBD2. Germline CDR1 reads MRHNA; CDR2 reads SNTAGT. J gave up 2 bases and V 2 bases, and 5 bases lay outside the gene matches. The CDR3 is made up of 16 amino acids. For the CDR3, the DNA is TGTGCCAGCAGTGACGGGTTAGCGGGGGACACAGATACGCAGTATTTT. This gives the protein CASSDGLAGDTDTQYF.

DNA for the CDR3: TGCGCCAGCAGCCAAGGACGGCAGGGTGATGAAAAACTGTTTTTT. This translates into CASSQGRQGDEKLFF. The chain has TRBV4-1 and TRBJ1-4, with D maybe TRBD1 (5 bases). V was trimmed by 1 base and J by 6 bases, leaving 12 bases between them. The V gene's germline CDR1 is MGHRA and CDR2 YSYEKL. CDR3 length: 15 residues.

Remarks on this clone: An end of the junction does not agree with germline; a read error may underlie this. J is TRBJ1-2 and V is TRBV7-9, with 10 nucleotides matching TRBD1. Germline CDR1 SEHNR, CDR2 FQNEAQ (reference sequence). This CDR3 comprises 16 residues. The CDR3, as DNA: TGTGCCAGCAGATTAGGACAGGGGGAGACTAACTATGGCTACACCTTC. Amino acids: CASRLGQGETNYGYTF.

The chain has TRBV18 and TRBJ2-6; D unresolved. V lost 1 base to trimming and J lost 2 bases, with 6 bases between them. The CDR3 runs to 15 residues. The germline CDR1 and CDR2 sequences are KGHSH and LQKENI. Here the CDR3 reads CASSPREPGANVLTF. The CDR3 DNA is TGTGCCAGCTCACCACGAGAGCCTGGGGCCAACGTCCTGACTTTC.

This clone appeared a single time. The CDR3 bases are TGTGCCAGCAGCTTGACAGGGGGAACTAATGAAAAACTGTTTTTT. Encoded protein: CASSLTGGTNEKLFF. This rearrangement joins TRBV5-6 to TRBJ1-4; 8 nucleotides align to TRBD1. Germline loops: CDR1 SGHDT, CDR2 YYEEEE. The trim removed 1 base at V and 1 base at J, leaving 0 bases unmatched. This CDR3 has 15 amino acids. Complete variable domain (other parts from reference TRBV5-6 and TRBJ1-4): DAGVTQSPTHLIKTRGQQVTLRCSPKSGHDTVSWYQQALGQGPQFIFQYYEEEERQRGNFPDRFSGHQFPNYSSELNVNALLLGDSALYLCASSLTGGTNEKLFFGSGTQLSVL.

V gene TRBV27 combines with J gene TRBJ2-5; 7 bases line up with TRBD1. The J call is uncertain, as TRBJ2-7 better fits the DNA end. The CDR3 has 14 residues. CDR1 is MNHEY and CDR2 is SMNVEV in the germline V gene (reference sequence). The CDR3 DNA reads TGTGCCAGCAGTTCCCGACAGGGTGTAAACGAGCAGTACTTC. Protein sequence: CASSSRQGVNEQYF.